The 14 T cell receptor beta chains below were found in one sample sequenced in a study of cytomegalovirus exposure and HLA in healthy donors. PCR was performed using 60 Vbeta and 13 Jbeta primers. TCRdb's table, derived via immunoSEQ multiplex PCR, lists solely in-frame clones and lacks some. The sample lists about 150,000 clones, roughly 73% occurring once. Sequenced: PBMCs. Every receptor here comes from a woman younger than 30 in good health and CMV-seronegative.

The genes are TRBV28 and TRBJ1-4, with D possibly matching TRBD1 (5 bases). Trimming stripped 7 bases from V and 0 bases from J, with 9 bases between. The germline V gene has CDR1 MDHEN and CDR2 SYDVKM. The CDR3 is 14 amino acids. The CDR3, as DNA: TGTGCCAGCATCGACAGTGCAACTAATGAAAAACTGTTTTTT. This encodes CASIDSATNEKLFF.

The chain recombines TRBV2 with TRBJ1-1; TRBD1 matches at 9 bases. V lost 3 bases and J lost 4; bases outside the gene matches: 15. In germline, CDR1 is SNHLY, CDR2 FYNNEI. The CDR3 spans 18 residues. The CDR3 DNA reads as TGTGCCAGCAGTGACTTTCCGACTATGAGGACAGGGGCCACTGAAGCTTTCTTT. Translating it yields CASSDFPTMRTGATEAFF.

The genes are TRBV18 and TRBJ1-1; 10 positions agree with TRBD1. Germline V lookup: CDR1 KGHSH, CDR2 LQKENI. Germline trimming cut 4 bases from V and 1 base from J; bases unmatched to any gene: 6. The CDR3 runs 16 residues. In DNA form, the CDR3 reads TGTGCCAGCTCACGAGGGACAGGGGTAAAGAACACTGAAGCTTTCTTT. Protein sequence: CASSRGTGVKNTEAFF.

The chain couples TRBV4-3 to TRBJ2-2; 10 bases are shared with TRBD2. After removal of 0 bases from V and 6 bases from J, the junction contained 4 bases not matched to a gene. Germline lookup yields CDR1 LGHNA and CDR2 YSLEER. This CDR3 has 16 amino acids. The CDR3 DNA follows: TGCGCCAGCAGCCAAGAAAGCGGGGGGGCGTCCGGGGAGCTGTTTTTT. Residues: CASSQESGGASGELFF.

The chain has TRBV29-1 and TRBJ1-5; 7 bases are a match to TRBD1. The CDR3 is 13 amino acids. Germline trimming cut 7 bases from V and 1 base from J; bases unmatched to any gene: 4. The germline gives CDR1 SQVTM, CDR2 ANQGSEA. The CDR3 spells CSAQGGSNQPQHF. In nucleotides, the CDR3 is TGCAGCGCCCAGGGGGGAAGCAATCAGCCCCAGCATTTT.

About this clone itself: At one end, the junction sequence differs from germline, possibly due to a read error. The chain links TRBV15 to TRBJ1-2; D remains ambiguous. Germline V gene lookup returns CDR1 LNHNV and CDR2 YYDKDF (reference sequence). The CDR3 runs to 12 residues. In DNA form, the CDR3 reads TGTGCCACCAGCAGAGATGTGGGCCCACCTTACTTC. Amino acids: CATSRDVGPPYF.

J is TRBJ2-7 and V is TRBV11-2, with D possibly being TRBD2 (6 bases). CDR3 size: 13 residues. V was cut by 3 bases and J by 0 bases, with 6 bases left in between. Germline V lookup: CDR1 SGHAT, CDR2 FQNNGV. The CDR3: CASSFGSSYEQYV. The CDR3 nucleotides read TGTGCCAGCAGCTTCGGGAGCTCCTACGAGCAGTACGTC.

The rearrangement uses TRBV12-2 and TRBJ1-3; the tabulated D call, TRBD1, remains unverified against the DNA. TRBV12-2 represents a pseudogene. This CDR3 region has 17 residues. The CDR3 reads CASRFSLAPGAPNTIYF. The DNA for the CDR3 is TGTGCAAGTCGCTTCAGTCTTGCACCAGGGGCCCCTAACACCATATATTTT.

This chain joins TRBV5-1 and TRBJ2-2; D perhaps matches TRBD2 (5 bases). In germline, CDR1 is SGHRS, CDR2 YFSETQ. V was trimmed by 0 bases and J by 7 bases, leaving 10 bases between them. The CDR3 is 14 amino acids. The CDR3 region is CASSLGFGIGELFF. The CDR3 DNA is TGCGCCAGCAGCTTGGGGTTCGGGATCGGGGAGCTGTTTTTT. The full variable domain, completed using reference TRBV5-1 and TRBJ2-2, is KAGVTQTPRYLIKTRGQQVTLSCSPISGHRSVSWYQQTPGQGLQFLFEYFSETQRNKGNFPGRFSGRQFSNSRSEMNVSTLELGDSALYLCASSLGFGIGELFFGEGSRLTVL.

The chain combines TRBV4-1 with TRBJ1-2, with a tentative D call TRBD1 (6 bases). With 4 bases removed from V and 6 bases from J, the gap between germline ends came to 12 bases. CDR3 length: 13 residues. Per germline, CDR1 MGHRA and CDR2 YSYEKL. The CDR3 nucleotides read TGCGCCAGCAGCCTTGGGACATCCGATGGCTACACCTTC. Translation gives CASSLGTSDGYTF.

The rearrangement links TRBV13 to TRBJ2-3, with 14 positions matching TRBD2. Losses at the gene ends were 4 bases for V and 3 bases for J; bases not matched to a gene: 3. The CDR3 length is 16 residues. Germline lookup yields CDR1 PRHDT and CDR2 FYEKMQ (reference sequence). The CDR3 reads CASSSGLAGVTDTQYF. As DNA, the CDR3 is TGTGCCAGCAGCTCGGGACTAGCGGGGGTAACAGATACGCAGTATTTT.

The chain employs TRBV7-8 and TRBJ1-1; the D gene is possibly TRBD1 (6 bases). This CDR3 contains 16 residues. The germline gives CDR1 SGHVS, CDR2 FQNEAQ. Trimming took 3 bases from V and 9 from J, leaving 23 bases between them. The CDR3 DNA reads TGTGCCAGCAGCTTGACCCCGACCGGACAGTGGGTGAAAGCTTTCTTT. It translates to CASSLTPTGQWVKAFF.

The chain carries TRBV19 and TRBJ2-6; 7 positions agree with TRBD1. The V gene's germline CDR1 is LNHDA and CDR2 SQIVND (reference sequence). Losses at the gene ends were 11 bases for V and 4 bases for J; bases not matched to a gene: 8. This CDR3 spans 14 amino acids. The CDR3 spells CASHRGSGANVLTF. In nucleotides, the CDR3 is TGTGCCTCCCACAGGGGATCCGGGGCCAACGTCCTGACTTTC.

The CDR3 sequence: CASSAGLVSYNEQFF. The CDR3 nucleotides read TGTGCCAGCAGCGCAGGACTAGTAAGTTACAATGAGCAGTTCTTC. V usage is TRBV7-8 and J usage is TRBJ2-1; 7 bases are a match to TRBD2. The CDR3 is made up of 15 amino acids. Germline loops: CDR1 SGHVS, CDR2 FQNEAQ. J gave up 4 bases and V 5 bases, and 8 bases lay outside the gene matches.